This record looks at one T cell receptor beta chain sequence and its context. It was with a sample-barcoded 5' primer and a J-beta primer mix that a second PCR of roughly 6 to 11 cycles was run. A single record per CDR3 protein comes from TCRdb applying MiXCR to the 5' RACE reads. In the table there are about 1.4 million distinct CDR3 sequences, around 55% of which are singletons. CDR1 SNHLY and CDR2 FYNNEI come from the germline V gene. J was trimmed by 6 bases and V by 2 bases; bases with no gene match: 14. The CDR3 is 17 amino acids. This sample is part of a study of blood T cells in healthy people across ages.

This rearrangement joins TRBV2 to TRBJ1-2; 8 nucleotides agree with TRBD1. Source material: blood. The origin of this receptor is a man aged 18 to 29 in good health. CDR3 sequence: CASSESGQASPLDGYTF. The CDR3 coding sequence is TGTGCCAGCAGTGAATCGGGACAGGCATCCCCCTTAGATGGCTACACCTTC.